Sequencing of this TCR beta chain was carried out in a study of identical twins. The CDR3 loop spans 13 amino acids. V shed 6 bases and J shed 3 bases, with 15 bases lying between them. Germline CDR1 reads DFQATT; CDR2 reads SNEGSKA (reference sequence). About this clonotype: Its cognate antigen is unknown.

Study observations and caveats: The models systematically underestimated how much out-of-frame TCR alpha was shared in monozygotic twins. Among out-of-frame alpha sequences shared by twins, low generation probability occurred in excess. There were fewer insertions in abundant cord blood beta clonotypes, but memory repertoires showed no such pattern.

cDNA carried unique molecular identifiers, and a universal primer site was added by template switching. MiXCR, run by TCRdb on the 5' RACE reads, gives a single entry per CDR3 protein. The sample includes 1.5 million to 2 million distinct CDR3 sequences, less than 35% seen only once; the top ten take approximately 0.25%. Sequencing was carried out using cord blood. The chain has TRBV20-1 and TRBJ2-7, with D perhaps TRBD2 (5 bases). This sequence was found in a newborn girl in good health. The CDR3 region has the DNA TGCAGTGCGTCCCCAGTAGGGAGCTACGAGCAGTACTTC. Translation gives CSASPVGSYEQYF.